These T cell receptor beta chains were read from a single sample in a study of CD8 T cells in ankylosing spondylitis. TCRdb ran MiXCR on the 5' RACE reads and lists one entry per CDR3 protein. Of approximately 540,000 distinct CDR3 sequences detected, roughly 13% appear once; the ten largest clones hold about 6.5%. The sequencing input was blood, either unsorted or a sorted T cell fraction (not recorded which). The origin of the receptors is a male donor with ankylosing spondylitis. The CDR3 runs from the conserved cysteine through the conserved F or W. A D gene is named only where the DNA matches it firmly. Clone size is not always given. Where it is, it says once, few, many or a class for expanded clones.

many,TRBJ2-5,-,TRBV18,CASSPREETQYF,TGTGCCAGCTCACCAAGGGAAGAGACCCAGTACTTC
few,TRBJ2-7,TRBD2,TRBV4-2,CASSQPGGGGRLNYEQYF,TGTGCCAGCAGCCAGCCCGGGGGTGGCGGGAGGCTGAACTACGAGCAGTACTTC
-,TRBJ2-1,TRBD2,TRBV20-1,CSAPGGLAEYNEQFF,TGCAGTGCTCCGGGGGGACTAGCAGAGTACAATGAGCAGTTCTTC
-,TRBJ2-3,-,TRBV30,CALTSGGSTDTQYF,TGTGCCTTAACTAGTGGCGGGAGCACAGATACGCAGTATTTT
-,TRBJ2-7,-,TRBV12-3/TRBV12-4,CASSRGDTRIYEQYF,TGTGCCAGCAGTCGAGGGGACACTAGGATCTACGAGCAGTACTTC
-,TRBJ2-3,-,TRBV7-6,CASSLALSADTQYF,TGTGCCAGCAGCTTAGCGCTGAGTGCAGATACGCAGTATTTT
few,TRBJ2-2,TRBD1,TRBV24-1,CATSDPGTGVPGELFF,TGTGCCACCAGTGATCCCGGGACAGGGGTTCCCGGGGAGCTGTTTTTT
-,TRBJ2-5,TRBD2,TRBV5-1,CASSLEASGDQETQYF,TGCGCCAGCAGCTTGGAGGCTAGCGGGGACCAAGAGACCCAGTACTTC
-,TRBJ1-1,TRBD1,TRBV5-1,CASSDRADTEAFF,TGCGCCAGCAGCGACAGGGCAGACACTGAAGCTTTCTTT
-,TRBJ2-2,-,TRBV12-3/TRBV12-4,CASTLTPTNTGELFF,TGTGCCAGCACTTTGACACCGACGAACACCGGGGAGCTGTTTTTT
many,TRBJ2-1,TRBD1,TRBV11-2,CASSTGGTGSYNEQFF,TGTGCCAGCAGCACAGGGGGGACGGGCTCCTACAATGAGCAGTTCTTC
few,TRBJ2-5,-,TRBV20-1,CSASGLQGETQYF,TGCAGTGCTAGCGGACTCCAAGGGGAGACCCAGTACTTC
many,TRBJ1-6,TRBD1,TRBV5-1,CASSLGGQGNSPLHF,TGTGCCAGCAGCTTGGGGGGACAGGGAAATTCACCCCTCCACTTT
few,TRBJ1-6,-,TRBV28,CASSPGTLDSPLHF,TGTGCCAGCAGTCCGGGGACCTTGGATTCACCCCTCCACTTT
-,TRBJ1-1,-,TRBV3-1,CASSQDLGAAGAFF,TGTGCCAGCAGCCAAGATCTTGGGGCCGCGGGAGCTTTCTTT
few,TRBJ1-5,-,TRBV24-1,CATSEPGDADQPQHF,TGTGCCACCAGTGAACCAGGGGATGCCGATCAGCCCCAGCATTTT
many,TRBJ2-3,-,TRBV5-1,CASSLRGSASTDTQYF,TGCGCCAGCAGCTTGAGGGGTTCAGCGAGCACAGATACGCAGTATTTT
few,TRBJ2-7,-,TRBV7-2,CASSLVSGSSYEQYF,TGTGCCAGCAGCTTAGTAAGCGGTTCCTCCTACGAGCAGTACTTC
many,TRBJ2-7,TRBD1,TRBV15,CATSRDPGGFSYEQYF,TGTGCCACCAGCAGAGATCCAGGGGGTTTCTCCTACGAGCAGTACTTC
few,TRBJ2-5,-,TRBV5-6,CASSSAGPSGETQYF,TGTGCCAGCAGCTCAGCAGGCCCCAGTGGGGAGACCCAGTACTTC
-,TRBJ1-5,-,TRBV27,CASTRAPGPNALHQPQHF,TGTGCCAGCACACGGGCCCCGGGACCGAATGCACTCCATCAGCCCCAGCATTTT
many,TRBJ1-1,-,TRBV5-5,CASSLAVGETEAFF,TGTGCCAGCAGCTTGGCCGTAGGGGAGACTGAAGCTTTCTTT
many,TRBJ2-2,-,TRBV5-1,CASSARQEGITGELFF,TGCGCCAGCAGCGCACGACAGGAGGGAATCACCGGGGAGCTGTTTTTT
-,TRBJ2-3,-,TRBV5-1,CASHERLSTDTQYF,TGCGCCAGCCACGAGCGGTTGAGCACAGATACGCAGTATTTT
few,TRBJ1-1,-,TRBV5-1,CASSLDLGMNTEAFF,TGCGCCAGCAGCTTGGATCTGGGTATGAACACTGAAGCTTTCTTT
-,TRBJ2-3,TRBD2,TRBV15,CATSRDLAGGSSTDTQYF,TGTGCCACCAGCAGAGATCTAGCGGGAGGTTCTAGCACAGATACGCAGTATTTT
-,TRBJ1-1,-,TRBV29-1,CSVGRGANTEAFF,TGCAGCGTGGGGCGGGGTGCGAACACTGAAGCTTTCTTT
few,TRBJ1-5,-,TRBV5-1,CASSSHPDSNQPQHF,TGCGCCAGCAGCTCCCACCCAGATAGCAATCAGCCCCAGCATTTT
few,TRBJ2-6,-,TRBV5-6,CASSFRALTNSGANVLTF,TGTGCCAGCAGCTTTAGGGCTCTGACGAACTCTGGGGCCAACGTCCTGACTTTC
-,TRBJ2-1,TRBD2,TRBV6-2/TRBV6-3,CASSQGLADFNEQFF,TGTGCCAGCAGCCAGGGACTAGCGGACTTCAATGAGCAGTTCTTC
few,TRBJ1-5,-,TRBV12-3/TRBV12-4,CASSFRGSQHF,TGTGCCAGCAGCTTCCGGGGATCCCAGCATTTT
few,TRBJ2-3,-,TRBV10-3,CAISRQGDSTDTQYF,TGTGCCATCAGCCGACAAGGGGACAGCACAGATACGCAGTATTTT
few,TRBJ2-1,TRBD2,TRBV20-1,CSASKAGGYNEQFF,TGCAGTGCTAGTAAGGCGGGAGGGTACAATGAGCAGTTCTTC